This is a list of T cell receptor beta chains from one sample in a study of tumour-infiltrating T cells in Burkitt lymphoma. The protocol was immunoSEQ multiplex PCR, while the TCRdb copy is restricted to in-frame clones and leaves out a portion. This table lists 13 clones. The sequenced sample consisted of tumor tissue. These receptors were taken from a human donor with Burkitt lymphoma. The CDR3 runs from the conserved cysteine through the conserved F or W. A D gene is named only where the DNA matches it firmly.

d_call: NA; cdr3_length: 12; v_call: TRBV29-1; j_call: TRBJ1-5; cdr3_aa: CSARDGHQPQHF
d_call: NA; cdr3_length: 14; v_call: TRBV10-2; j_call: TRBJ2-1; cdr3_aa: CASSETSFYNEQFF
d_call: TRBD2; cdr3_length: 14; v_call: TRBV10-2; j_call: TRBJ2-1; cdr3_aa: CASSGTSFYNEQFF
d_call: NA; cdr3_length: 18; v_call: TRBV12-1; j_call: TRBJ2-6; cdr3_aa: CASSQTSIGQSRANVLTF
d_call: TRBD2; cdr3_length: 13; v_call: TRBV30; j_call: TRBJ2-7; cdr3_aa: CASPGLAVYEQYF
d_call: NA; cdr3_length: 16; v_call: TRBV15; j_call: TRBJ1-2; cdr3_aa: CATSSLISGKTYGYTF
d_call: NA; cdr3_length: 15; v_call: TRBV5-8; j_call: TRBJ1-2; cdr3_aa: CASCRYPRKTYGYTF